This entry lists 25 T cell receptor beta chains sequenced from one sample in a study of identical twins. TCRdb re-called the 5' RACE reads through MiXCR, storing one row per CDR3 protein. The sample lists a few hundred thousand distinct CDR3 sequences; approximately 9.6% were seen once. A further study also used this sample, focusing on yellow fever vaccine responses in identical twins.

Sequenced: PBMCs. The receptor source for this set is a woman between 18 and 29 years old in good health.

This clonotype was found a few times. The chain employs TRBV7-6 and TRBJ2-5; 7 positions match TRBD2. Germline lookup yields CDR1 SGHVS and CDR2 FNYEAQ. V lost 3 bases and J lost 5; bases outside the gene matches: 12. The CDR3 covers 16 residues. CDR3: CASSFSLVGGIETQYF. The CDR3, as DNA: TGTGCCAGCAGCTTTTCGTTGGTCGGGGGGATCGAGACCCAGTACTTC. Variable domain in full (rest from reference TRBV7-6 and TRBJ2-5): GAGVSQSPRYKVTKRGQDVALRCDPISGHVSLYWYRQALGQGPEFLTYFNYEAQQDKSGLPNDRFSAERPEGSISTLTIQRTEQRDSAMYRCASSFSLVGGIETQYFGPGTRLLVL.

The chain carries TRBV2 and TRBJ2-5; unclear D gene. This CDR3 has 12 amino acids. V lost 3 bases to trimming and J lost 3 bases, with 5 bases between them. Germline-derived CDR1 and CDR2 are SNHLY and FYNNEI. CDR3: CASSDDEETQYF. The CDR3 bases are TGTGCCAGCAGTGATGACGAAGAGACCCAGTACTTC.

For the CDR3, the DNA is TGCGCCAGCAGCTTGACCACAGGAGCCTACGAGCAGTACTTC. Protein product: CASSLTTGAYEQYF. The chain is built from TRBV5-1 and TRBJ2-7, with D maybe TRBD1 (5 bases). The CDR3 extends over 14 amino acids. CDR1 and CDR2 (germline): SGHRS, YFSETQ. Trimming took 1 base from V and 2 from J, leaving 10 bases between them.

Only a few counts were recorded for this clonotype. The chain carries TRBV6-5 and TRBJ2-7; perhaps TRBD2 as D (5 bases). CDR3 length equals 15 residues. CDR1 and CDR2 from the germline V gene are MNHEY and SVGAGI. V was clipped by 2 bases and J by 4 bases, with 15 bases between them. The CDR3 DNA reads as TGTGCCAGCAGTTACGGTCGGGGAAGGAGATACGAGCAGTACTTC. Protein product: CASSYGRGRRYEQYF.

This clonotype was counted a few times. This rearrangement joins TRBV6-1 to TRBJ2-7; no definite D call. This CDR3 contains 14 residues. Per the germline V gene, CDR1 is MNHNS and CDR2 is SASEGT. Trimming took 3 bases from V and 1 from J, leaving 10 bases between them. The CDR3, as DNA: TGTGCCAGCAGTGAGAACAGACGGTCCTACGAGCAGTACTTC. Translating it yields CASSENRRSYEQYF.

This clonotype was detected a few times. V is TRBV19 and J is TRBJ2-5; D gene ambiguous. Germline assignment: CDR1 LNHDA and CDR2 SQIVND (reference sequence). V gave up 6 bases and J gave up 5 bases, with 13 bases separating them. The CDR3 spans 13 residues. This CDR3 is CASSPSQSETQYF. CDR3 sequence (DNA): TGTGCCAGTAGCCCTTCGCAATCGGAGACCCAGTACTTC. Full variable domain (missing parts from reference TRBV19 and TRBJ2-5): DGGITQSPKYLFRKEGQNVTLSCEQNLNHDAMYWYRQDPGQGLRLIYYSQIVNDFQKGDIAEGYSVSREKKESFPLTVTSAQKNPTAFYLCASSPSQSETQYFGPGTRLLVL.

This sequence joins TRBV7-9 and TRBJ2-3; TRBD1 agrees at 9 bases. The CDR3 is 17 residues long. Germline-derived CDR1 and CDR2 are SEHNR and FQNEAQ (reference sequence). The trim removed 5 bases at V and 4 bases at J, leaving 13 bases unmatched. The CDR3 bases are TGTGCCAGCAGCGCGAGACGTAGGACAGGGGTACCAGATACGCAGTATTTT. This encodes CASSARRRTGVPDTQYF.

The gene calls are TRBV19 and TRBJ2-7; D possibly corresponds to TRBD1 (6 bases). Trimming removed 3 bases from V and 0 bases from J, with 12 bases in between. This CDR3 has 15 amino acids. The germline CDR1 and CDR2 sequences are LNHDA and SQIVND (reference sequence). CDR3 coding DNA: TGTGCCAGTAGTATCTCGACAGGCGACTCCTACGAGCAGTACTTC. Amino acid sequence: CASSISTGDSYEQYF.

CDR3 loop: CSVAGHQETQYF. CDR3 in DNA: TGCAGCGTTGCGGGACACCAAGAGACCCAGTACTTC. The chain employs TRBV29-1 and TRBJ2-5; D could derive from TRBD1 or TRBD2 (5 bases each). Trimming took 4 bases from V and 0 from J, leaving 6 bases between them. In germline, CDR1 is SQVTM, CDR2 ANQGSEA. This CDR3 contains 12 residues. The complete variable domain, with remaining parts taken from reference TRBV29-1 and TRBJ2-5, reads SAVISQKPSRDICQRGTSLTIQCQVDSQVTMMFWYRQQPGQSLTLIATANQGSEATYESGFVIDKFPISRPNLTFSTLTVSNMSPEDSSIYLCSVAGHQETQYFGPGTRLLVL.

This clonotype was observed a handful of times. V gene TRBV3-1 combines with J gene TRBJ2-7, with D perhaps matching TRBD2 (6 bases). The CDR3 contains 15 residues. In germline, CDR1 is LGHDT, CDR2 YNNKEL (reference sequence). V was cut by 4 bases and J by 0 bases, with 13 bases left in between. CDR3 nucleotide sequence: TGTGCCAGCAGCCCCGGCCACGGGAGCTCCTACGAGCAGTACTTC. Translating it yields CASSPGHGSSYEQYF.

The chain joins TRBV5-1 to TRBJ1-2, with TRBD1 identical over 8 bases. Per the germline V gene, CDR1 is SGHRS and CDR2 is YFSETQ. The CDR3 loop spans 16 amino acids. The V gene end was trimmed by 4 bases and the J gene end by 1 base; junction bases not matched to a gene: 9. This CDR3 reads CASSREPGGNNYGYTF. The CDR3 nucleotides read TGCGCCAGCAGCCGGGAGCCAGGGGGCAATAACTATGGCTACACCTTC.

Note on this clonotype: A much bigger clone sits one base away, suggesting this may be a read error. The chain uses TRBV12-3 or TRBV12-4 and TRBJ2-1; D call uncertain. The CDR3 is made up of 17 amino acids. The CDR3 sequence: CASSPERFGRVNNEKFF. The CDR3 DNA follows: TGTGCCAGCAGTCCGGAACGATTTGGTCGCGTTAACAATGAGAAGTTCTTC.

V is TRBV4-2 and J is TRBJ2-1; tentative D call: TRBD1 (7 bases). Between the trimmed V and J ends, which lost 3 bases and 5 bases, there was a span of 14 bases. Germline V gene lookup returns CDR1 LGHNA and CDR2 YNFKEQ. This CDR3 contains 15 residues. In DNA, the CDR3 is TGTGCCAGCAGCCAGACGGCAGGGGGGAACAATGAGCAGTTCTTC. This translates into CASSQTAGGNNEQFF.

This clonotype was observed many times. The chain recombines TRBV10-3 with TRBJ2-2; 11 bases fit TRBD1. V lost 2 bases and J lost 4; bases outside the gene matches: 6. The length of the CDR3 is 17 residues. Germline-derived CDR1 and CDR2 are ENHRY and SYGVKD. The CDR3 DNA follows: TGTGCCATCAGTGAGGAAGGGACAGGGGGATCCACCGGGGAGCTGTTTTTT. Translated: CAISEEGTGGSTGELFF.

The rearrangement joins TRBV4-1 to TRBJ2-1; D might be TRBD1 or TRBD2, each matching 5 bases. This CDR3 spans 16 amino acids. Germline V gene lookup returns CDR1 MGHRA and CDR2 YSYEKL. Trimming removed 4 bases from V and 3 bases from J, with 16 bases in between. Written as DNA, the CDR3 is TGCGCCAGCAGCCCAACTCCGGGGCGGATCTACAATGAGCAGTTCTTC. Protein sequence: CASSPTPGRIYNEQFF.

This clonotype showed up many times. The chain uses TRBV4-3 and TRBJ2-7; D ambiguous. Germline V gene data show CDR1 as LGHNA and CDR2 as YSLEER. The CDR3 runs 16 residues. V was trimmed by 1 base and J by 3 bases, leaving 16 bases between them. The CDR3 coding sequence is TGCGCCAGCAGCCAAGGGTCAGGTGCGTTATACTACGAGCAGTACTTC. Amino acids: CASSQGSGALYYEQYF.

Only a few counts were recorded for this clonotype. The chain carries TRBV28 and TRBJ2-5; possible D gene TRBD2, 7 bases. CDR3 length equals 14 residues. The germline V gene encodes CDR1 MDHEN and CDR2 SYDVKM. With 8 bases removed from V and 1 base from J, the gap between germline ends came to 14 bases. CDR3 DNA sequence: TGTGCCAGCCGGGGGGCCCCCCGCCAAGAGACCCAGTACTTC. Protein product: CASRGAPRQETQYF.

The sample holds a few counts of this clonotype. This chain joins TRBV20-1 and TRBJ2-2, with a possible D match to TRBD1 (6 bases). Germline CDR1 is DFQATT and CDR2 is SNEGSKA (reference sequence). Trimming removed 1 base from V and 5 bases from J, with 14 bases in between. The CDR3 extends over 15 amino acids. Written as DNA, the CDR3 is TGCAGTGCTAGAGCGGTGGGGGCGCAGACCGGGGAGCTGTTTTTT. Amino acids: CSARAVGAQTGELFF.

This clonotype was found a few times. The genes are TRBV11-2 and TRBJ2-6; TRBD1 aligns across 10 bases. CDR1 is SGHAT and CDR2 is FQNNGV in the germline V gene. With 6 bases clipped from V and 1 base from J, the junction kept 9 bases outside the gene matches. The CDR3 length is 18 residues. The CDR3 DNA reads as TGTGCCAGCAGGGCCCGGGACAGGGGTATTTCTGGGGCCAACGTCCTGACTTTC. This codes for CASRARDRGISGANVLTF.

This clonotype was found many times. The rearrangement uses TRBV5-6 and TRBJ2-7; D not certain. The germline V gene has CDR1 SGHDT and CDR2 YYEEEE. The CDR3 covers 12 residues. V lost 2 bases and J 3 bases, leaving 6 bases between the germline ends. CDR3 amino acids: CASSFRDYEQYF. The CDR3 nucleotides read TGTGCCAGCAGCTTTAGAGACTACGAGCAGTACTTC.

The genes are TRBV7-2 and TRBJ2-1; tentative D call: TRBD1 (5 bases). Germline values: CDR1 SGHTA, CDR2 FQGNSA. The V end lost 2 bases, the J end lost 4 bases, and 9 bases lay between the germline ends. The CDR3 consists of 14 residues. The CDR3 loop reads CASSLFKGYNEQFF. DNA for the CDR3: TGTGCCAGCAGCTTATTTAAGGGGTACAATGAGCAGTTCTTC.

This clonotype was detected a few times. This sequence joins TRBV27 and TRBJ1-4; 9 bases match TRBD1. The CDR3 has 14 amino acids. Germline V lookup: CDR1 MNHEY, CDR2 SMNVEV (reference sequence). V lost 8 bases to trimming and J lost 4 bases; unmatched junction nucleotides: 5. The CDR3 DNA is TGTGCCAGCGCCAGGGACAGGGATAATGAAAAACTGTTTTTT. Amino acids: CASARDRDNEKLFF.

Here the CDR3 DNA reads TGCGCCAGCAGCCTGGCTCAGGGGTTTGGCAATGAGCAGTTCTTC. The encoded protein is CASSLAQGFGNEQFF. This chain connects TRBV5-1 to TRBJ2-1; a possible D gene is TRBD1 (6 bases). The CDR3 length is 15 residues. CDR1 is SGHRS and CDR2 is YFSETQ in the germline V gene. The V gene lost 4 bases and the J gene lost 6 bases, with 17 bases spanning the gap.

This clonotype has at least ten counts. V and J are TRBV20-1 and TRBJ1-2, with D perhaps TRBD1 (5 bases). Trimming stripped 3 bases from V and 3 bases from J, with 11 bases between. This CDR3 region has 13 residues. Germline values: CDR1 DFQATT, CDR2 SNEGSKA (reference sequence). The CDR3 DNA follows: TGCAGTGCTAGCGACCGGGGGGACTATGGCTACACCTTC. This encodes CSASDRGDYGYTF.

This clonotype showed up just a few times. The chain employs TRBV27 and TRBJ2-1; D is possibly TRBD1 (6 bases). V lost 2 bases and J lost 2, with 16 bases in between. CDR3 size: 17 residues. The germline V gene has CDR1 MNHEY and CDR2 SMNVEV (reference sequence). CDR3 loop: CASSLLFRGKTYNEQFF. CDR3 nucleotide sequence: TGTGCCAGCAGTTTACTTTTCAGGGGAAAGACCTACAATGAGCAGTTCTTC.